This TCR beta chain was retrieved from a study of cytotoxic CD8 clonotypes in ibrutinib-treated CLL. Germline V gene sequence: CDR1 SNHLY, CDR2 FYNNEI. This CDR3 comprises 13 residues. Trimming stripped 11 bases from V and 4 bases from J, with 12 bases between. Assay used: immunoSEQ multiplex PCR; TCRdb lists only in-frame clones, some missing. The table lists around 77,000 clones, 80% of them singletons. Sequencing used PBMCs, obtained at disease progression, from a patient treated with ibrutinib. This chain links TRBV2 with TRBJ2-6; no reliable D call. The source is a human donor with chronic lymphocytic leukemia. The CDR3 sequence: CASSPPGANVLTF. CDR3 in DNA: TGTGCCTCCTCCCCCCCCGGGGCCAACGTCCTGACTTTC.